A single sample gave rise to the 25 T cell receptor beta chains below, sequenced in a study of regulatory T cells in long-lasting Graves disease. Building of the TCR beta libraries involved iRepertoire HTBI primers and Arm-PCR of CDR3 regions. TCRdb processed the multiplex PCR reads anew with MiXCR; each CDR3 protein has one entry. Among about 400,000 distinct CDR3 sequences listed, about 16% were seen once. Time point here: newly diagnosed GD, antithyroid drugs for less than 3 months. From RNA extracted from PBMCs, the TCR library was made. This sample was shared with a second study, whose subject was T cells in Graves' hyperthyroidism and ophthalmopathy.

Sequences were derived from peripheral blood mononuclear cells (PBMCs), sampled at new diagnosis, from a patient treated with antithyroid drugs. The receptors come from a woman aged 18-35 years with Graves disease.

This clonotype was seen just once. A single base separates this from a much larger clone, so it may be a read error. The CDR3 spells CAGRRGSTSTDTQYF. The CDR3 DNA sequence: TGTGCCGGCCGGAGGGGGTCTACTAGCACAGATACGCAGTATTTT. The chain carries TRBV3-1 and TRBJ2-3; the D gene could be TRBD1 or TRBD2 (6 bases each). Germline assignment: CDR1 LGHDT and CDR2 YNNKEL (reference sequence). CDR3 size: 15 residues. V was cut by 11 bases and J by 0 bases, with 18 bases left in between.

The V and J genes are TRBV13 and TRBJ2-7; D not certain. CDR3 length: 14 residues. Germline V CDR1 and CDR2: PRHDT, FYEKMQ (reference sequence). V gave up 5 bases and J gave up 2 bases, with 13 bases separating them. The CDR3 here is CASSPGRVTYEQYF. DNA of the CDR3: TGTGCCAGCAGCCCCGGAAGGGTCACCTACGAGCAGTACTTC.

This clonotype has ten or more counts. The chain has TRBV24-1 and TRBJ2-5; no clear D gene. This CDR3 contains 12 residues. Germline lookup yields CDR1 KGHDR and CDR2 SFDVKD. The V end was cut by 9 bases, the J end by 2 bases, with 9 bases between. DNA for the CDR3: TGTGCCACCCAGGATCTTCAAGAGACCCAGTACTTC. It specifies CATQDLQETQYF.

This clonotype was counted at least ten times. The genes are TRBV2 and TRBJ2-1; D uncertain. V was shortened by 5 bases and J by 11 bases, with 7 bases between the two germline ends. The germline gives CDR1 SNHLY, CDR2 FYNNEI. The CDR3 contains 10 residues. This CDR3 is CASSIQKQFF. The DNA for the CDR3 is TGTGCCAGCAGTATCCAGAAGCAGTTCTTC.

The sample holds a few counts of this clonotype. A much larger clonotype is one base distant, so this may be a read error. This chain connects TRBV11-3 to TRBJ2-1; 10 bases align to TRBD2. Germline values: CDR1 SGHNT, CDR2 YENEEA. V lost 8 bases, J lost 5 bases, and 9 bases stayed unmatched. The CDR3 contains 15 residues. DNA of the CDR3: TGTGCCAGCGGCGTCGGGACTAGCGTAAACAATGAGCAGTTCTTC. This gives the protein CASGVGTSVNNEQFF.

This clonotype was recorded many times. The chain recombines TRBV9 with TRBJ2-2; D unresolved. The CDR3 contains 13 residues. CDR1 SGDLS and CDR2 YYNGEE come from the germline V gene. V lost 3 bases and J lost 5, with 8 bases in between. The CDR3: CASSATPTGELFF. The CDR3 region has the DNA TGTGCCAGCAGCGCTACTCCTACCGGGGAGCTGTTTTTT.

In this sample, this clonotype turned up many times. The chain couples TRBV2 to TRBJ2-3, with unresolved D. The germline gives CDR1 SNHLY, CDR2 FYNNEI. V gave up 4 bases and J gave up 0 bases, with 8 bases separating them. The CDR3 contains 14 residues. Here the CDR3 reads CASSAYKSTDTQYF. CDR3 nucleotides: TGTGCCAGCAGTGCCTACAAGAGCACAGATACGCAGTATTTT.

The chain has TRBV6-1 and TRBJ1-2; D is unclear. Trimming removed 5 bases at V and 5 bases at J, with 12 bases between. In germline, CDR1 is MNHNS, CDR2 SASEGT. There are 13 residues in the CDR3. For the CDR3, the DNA is TGTGCCAGCAGTCCGGTCTCCCAGTATGGCTACACCTTC. The encoded protein is CASSPVSQYGYTF.

In its sample, this clonotype was seen a few times. At one end, the junction sequence differs from germline, possibly due to a read error. The rearrangement joins TRBV28 to TRBJ2-6; tentative D call: TRBD1 (5 bases). The CDR3 runs 16 residues. Per the germline V gene, CDR1 is MDHEN and CDR2 is SYDVKM. The CDR3, as DNA: TGTGCCAGCAGTTTATTTCGGAACTCTGGGGCCAACGCCCTGACTTTC. Translation: CASSLFRNSGANALTF.

This clonotype appeared many times. This chain uses TRBV6-5 with TRBJ2-2; D assignment may be TRBD1 or TRBD2 (5 bases each). The CDR3 spans 14 residues. V was pared by 4 bases and J by 4 bases, with 10 bases between. CDR1 and CDR2 from the germline V gene are MNHEY and SVGAGI. The CDR3 sequence is CASSSGGGTGELFF. The CDR3 DNA sequence: TGTGCCAGCAGTTCTGGGGGTGGCACCGGGGAGCTGTTTTTT.

This clonotype was detected ten times or more. The V call is TRBV28, the J call TRBJ2-1, with 7 bases that match TRBD1. CDR3 length equals 16 residues. The V gene's germline CDR1 is MDHEN and CDR2 SYDVKM. V lost 6 bases to trimming and J lost 0 bases; unmatched junction nucleotides: 8. The CDR3 protein is CASSSLTGPSYNEQFF. For the CDR3, the DNA is TGTGCCAGCAGCTCCTTGACAGGGCCCTCCTACAATGAGCAGTTCTTC.

This clonotype has at least ten counts. As DNA, the CDR3 is TGTGCCAGCAGTCCTATCCGTTACAATGAGCAGTTCTTC. As protein: CASSPIRYNEQFF. This chain joins TRBV6-1 and TRBJ2-1, with unresolved D. Germline-derived CDR1 and CDR2 are MNHNS and SASEGT. V lost 5 bases, J lost 4 bases, and 9 bases lay in between. CDR3 length: 13 amino acids.

This clonotype was detected many times. The chain is built from TRBV27 and TRBJ2-7; no firm D call. Trimming left V 6 bases short and J 6 bases short, with 18 bases between. The CDR3 spans 14 residues. Germline-derived CDR1 and CDR2 are MNHEY and SMNVEV (reference sequence). The CDR3 DNA follows: TGTGCCAGCAGCCCGCTTGCTGGTATGGGCGAGCAGTACTTC. Translated, it gives CASSPLAGMGEQYF.

This clonotype was observed at least ten times. The rearrangement uses TRBV2 and TRBJ2-1; no definite D call. The germline V gene has CDR1 SNHLY and CDR2 FYNNEI. Trimming stripped 5 bases from V and 8 bases from J, with 19 bases between. The CDR3 consists of 15 residues. The CDR3 spells CASSPIGVPGDEQFF. The CDR3 DNA sequence: TGTGCCAGCAGTCCTATAGGTGTCCCTGGAGATGAGCAGTTCTTC.

This clonotype has a handful of counts. J is TRBJ1-5 and V is TRBV28, with D perhaps TRBD1 (5 bases). V was shortened by 7 bases and J by 7 bases, with 14 bases between the two germline ends. The CDR3 covers 13 residues. Germline CDR1 and CDR2: MDHEN and SYDVKM. In DNA, the CDR3 is TGTGCCAGCATCTGGGGGACCGGGCAGCCCCAGCATTTT. Residues: CASIWGTGQPQHF.

This clonotype was counted a few times. Since the CDR3 does not end with the conserved phenylalanine or tryptophan, this likely comes from a read error. The V and J genes are TRBV5-1 and TRBJ2-1, with 13 bases fitting TRBD2. Germline V gene sequence: CDR1 SGHRS, CDR2 YFSETQ. This CDR3 contains 15 residues. The ends lost 0 bases at V and 6 bases at J; junction bases unmatched: 0. The CDR3 sequence: CASSLGTSGSNEQFS. DNA for the CDR3: TGCGCCAGCAGCTTGGGGACTAGCGGGAGCAATGAGCAGTTCTCC.

The V and J genes are TRBV20-1 and TRBJ2-1, with TRBD2 matching over 16 bases. The CDR3 is 15 amino acids. Germline CDR1 DFQATT, CDR2 SNEGSKA (reference sequence). The V gene end was trimmed by 6 bases and the J gene end by 7 bases; junction bases not matched to a gene: 6. The CDR3 DNA sequence: TGCAGTGCCACCGGGACTAGCGGGAGGGGAAATGAGCAGTTCTTC. Encoded protein: CSATGTSGRGNEQFF.

Ten or more counts support this clonotype. The chain recombines TRBV5-1 with TRBJ2-1, with 12 bases that match TRBD2. This CDR3 is 16 amino acids long. CDR1 and CDR2 (germline): SGHRS, YFSETQ. Trimming took 4 bases from V and 4 from J; bases not matched to a gene: 6. The CDR3 DNA reads as TGCGCCAGCAGCAGCCAAGGGACTAGCGGGTACAATGAGCAGTTCTTC. Translated, it gives CASSSQGTSGYNEQFF. Together with reference TRBV5-1 and TRBJ2-1, the CDR3 gives the full variable domain: KAGVTQTPRYLIKTRGQQVTLSCSPISGHRSVSWYQQTPGQGLQFLFEYFSETQRNKGNFPGRFSGRQFSNSRSEMNVSTLELGDSALYLCASSSQGTSGYNEQFFGPGTRLTVL.

This clonotype was seen at least ten times. This chain joins TRBV11-1 and TRBJ2-7; 14 bases match TRBD2. The CDR3 sequence is 18 residues long. Germline trimming cut 5 bases from V and 0 bases from J; bases unmatched to any gene: 9. The germline CDR1 and CDR2 sequences are SGHAT and FQDESV (reference sequence). The CDR3 DNA follows: TGTGCCAGCAGCCCCAGACGACTAGCGGGGGGGTTCTCCTACGAGCAGTACTTC. Its translation: CASSPRRLAGGFSYEQYF.

The chain recombines TRBV9 with TRBJ2-7, with D perhaps given as TRBD1 or TRBD2 (6 bases each). Germline CDR1 is SGDLS and CDR2 is YYNGEE. This CDR3 is built from 17 residues. V gave up 4 bases and J gave up 2 bases, with 22 bases separating them. Here the CDR3 DNA reads TGTGCCAGCAGCCCCCCAGAGGGACCGAGGGGGGCCTACGAGCAGTACTTC. Its protein is CASSPPEGPRGAYEQYF.

This clonotype was picked up many times. V gene TRBV11-2 combines with J gene TRBJ2-7; D gene uncertain. The CDR3 consists of 13 residues. The germline CDR1 and CDR2 sequences are SGHAT and FQNNGV. Trimming cost V 8 bases and J 2 bases, with 13 bases left between them. CDR3: CASRWHPPYEQYF. The CDR3 DNA is TGTGCCAGCCGGTGGCATCCTCCCTACGAGCAGTACTTC.

This clonotype was recorded a few times. The V and J genes are TRBV5-1 and TRBJ1-2; 11 bases match TRBD1. The trim removed 2 bases at V and 0 bases at J, leaving 9 bases unmatched. Per germline, CDR1 SGHRS and CDR2 YFSETQ. The CDR3 consists of 18 residues. The CDR3 sequence: CASSLHWTGGSANYGYTF. The CDR3, as DNA: TGCGCCAGCAGCTTACATTGGACAGGGGGCTCCGCTAACTATGGCTACACCTTC.

This chain joins TRBV7-2 and TRBJ1-5, with no clear D. V was pared by 5 bases and J by 4 bases, with 12 bases between. The CDR3 runs 14 residues. The germline CDR1 and CDR2 sequences are SGHTA and FQGNSA. CDR3 in amino acids: CASSPGEKNQPQHF. Written as DNA, the CDR3 is TGTGCCAGCAGCCCGGGCGAGAAAAATCAGCCCCAGCATTTT. Together with reference TRBV7-2 and TRBJ1-5, the CDR3 gives the full variable domain: GAGVSQSPSNKVTEKGKDVELRCDPISGHTALYWYRQSLGQGLEFLIYFQGNSAPDKSGLPSDRFSAERTGGSVSTLTIQRTQQEDSAVYLCASSPGEKNQPQHFGDGTRLSIL.

This clonotype was counted many times. The chain employs TRBV30 and TRBJ2-1; D is unresolved. V lost 5 bases to trimming and J lost 1 base, with 6 bases between them. The length of the CDR3 is 12 residues. The V gene's germline CDR1 is GTSNPN and CDR2 SVGIG (reference sequence). The CDR3 nucleotides are TGTGCCTGGGAAGGATCCTACAATGAGCAGTTCTTC. It specifies CAWEGSYNEQFF.

This clonotype was detected ten times or more. CDR3 residues: CSAATGRGFNTEAFF. The CDR3 DNA sequence: TGCAGTGCGGCCACAGGGAGAGGATTTAACACTGAAGCTTTCTTT. V usage is TRBV20-1 and J usage is TRBJ1-1; D perhaps matches TRBD1 (6 bases). This CDR3 has 15 residues. Trimming took off 6 bases at V and 2 bases at J, with 19 bases between the two ends. The germline gives CDR1 DFQATT, CDR2 SNEGSKA (reference sequence).